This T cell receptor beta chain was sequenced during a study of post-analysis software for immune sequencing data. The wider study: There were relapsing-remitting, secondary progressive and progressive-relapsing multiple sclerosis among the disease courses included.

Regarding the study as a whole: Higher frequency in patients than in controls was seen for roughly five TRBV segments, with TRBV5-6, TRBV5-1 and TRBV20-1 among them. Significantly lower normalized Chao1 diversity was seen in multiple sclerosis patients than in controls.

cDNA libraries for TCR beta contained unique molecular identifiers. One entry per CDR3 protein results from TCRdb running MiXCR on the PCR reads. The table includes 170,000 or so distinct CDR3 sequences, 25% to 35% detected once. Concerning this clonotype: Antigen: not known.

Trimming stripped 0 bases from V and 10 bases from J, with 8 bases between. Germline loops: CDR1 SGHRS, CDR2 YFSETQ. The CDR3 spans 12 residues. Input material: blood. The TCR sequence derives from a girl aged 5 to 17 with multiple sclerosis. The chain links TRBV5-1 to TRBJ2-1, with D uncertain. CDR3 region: CASSLDSTEQFF. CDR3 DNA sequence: TGCGCCAGCAGCTTGGATTCGACGGAGCAGTTCTTC. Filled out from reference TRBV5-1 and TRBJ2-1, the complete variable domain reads KAGVTQTPRYLIKTRGQQVTLSCSPISGHRSVSWYQQTPGQGLQFLFEYFSETQRNKGNFPGRFSGRQFSNSRSEMNVSTLELGDSALYLCASSLDSTEQFFGPGTRLTVL.